This TCR beta chain was obtained from a study of OX40 agonist ivuxolimab in advanced cancers. The wider study: Antecedent anti-PD-1, anti-PD-L1 or anti-CTLA-4 therapy was permissible, with about 39% having received some.

Using immunoSEQ multiplex PCR, the repertoire was profiled, and TCRdb retains in-frame clones only, with some absent. The table records roughly 80,000 clones, around nine tenths of them present only once. CDR1 and CDR2 from the germline V gene are SGHVS and FQNEAQ. The V and J ends lost 5 bases and 3 bases, in that order; junction bases with no gene match: 5. This CDR3 contains 16 residues. The J gene is TRBJ2-2, the V gene TRBV7-8, with 11 nucleotides matching TRBD2. This clonotype originated in an adult with an advanced solid tumor such as melanoma, head and neck, liver or kidney cancer. The material was CD4+ or CD8+ T cells sorted from blood, obtained in a trial of the OX40 agonist ivuxolimab. CDR3 bases: TGTGCCAGCAGCCCAGGGACTAGCGGACACACCGGGGAGCTGTTTTTT. This encodes CASSPGTSGHTGELFF.